This T cell receptor (beta chain) was identified in a study of naive and memory T cell subsets. General observations from the study: More TCRs at tuberculin sites were read as hypersensitivity T cell infiltration.

This clonotype has at least ten counts. Its antigen is undetermined. The SP2 primer and nested alpha and beta constant region primers amplified ligated cDNA in four rounds. Each CDR3 protein gets one entry after TCRdb re-called the UMI-ligation and nested PCR reads with MiXCR. The repertoire consists of over 13,000 distinct CDR3 sequences, with 4% to 6.5% occurring once and the leading ten covering approximately 8%. Treatment reported: skin biopsy from PPD injection site in Mantoux-positive individual. An oligonucleotide containing a UMI was ligated to the 3' end of TCR cDNA. Biopsied sites were PPD injections in people with a positive Mantoux test. The CDR3 runs 13 residues. The germline gives CDR1 SGHTA, CDR2 FQGTGA. Between the trimmed V and J ends, which lost 5 bases and 6 bases, there was a span of 10 bases.

The rearrangement links TRBV7-3 to TRBJ2-2; D ambiguous. The specimen was skin, collected from a tuberculin skin test site. The TCR comes from an adult in good health. CDR3 DNA: TGTGCCAGCAGCCCTCGGCAGGCCGGGGAGCTGTTTTTT. Its translation is CASSPRQAGELFF.